The clone carrying this TCR beta chain has just a few counts. The antigen is undetermined. This sample was taken from a study of graft-versus-host responses after intestinal transplantation. The table came from immunoSEQ multiplex PCR; TCRdb's copy has only in-frame clones and leaves some out. This table holds about 27,000 clones, about four fifths found once. This sample comprised unstimulated CD8+ T cells sorted from spleen or lymph node cells, obtained before transplant. This clonotype originated in a human donor who was the organ donor for an intestinal transplant.

The CDR3 nucleotides read TGTGCCAGCAGTTACACCGGGGGGCCGGGCAATGAGCAGTTCTTC. Translation gives CASSYTGGPGNEQFF. This rearrangement joins TRBV6-5 to TRBJ2-1; possibly TRBD2 for D (7 bases). V was cut by 2 bases and J by 6 bases, with 14 bases left in between. The germline CDR1 and CDR2 sequences are MNHEY and SVGAGI. The CDR3 covers 15 residues.